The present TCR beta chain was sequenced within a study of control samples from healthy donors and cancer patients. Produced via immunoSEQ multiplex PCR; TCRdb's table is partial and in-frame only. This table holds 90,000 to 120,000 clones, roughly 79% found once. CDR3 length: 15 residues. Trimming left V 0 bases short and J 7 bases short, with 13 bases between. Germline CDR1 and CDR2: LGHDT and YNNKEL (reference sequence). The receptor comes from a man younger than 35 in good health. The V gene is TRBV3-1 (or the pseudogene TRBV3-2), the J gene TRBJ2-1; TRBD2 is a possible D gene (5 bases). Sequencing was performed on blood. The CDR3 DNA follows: TGTGCCAGCAGCCAAGATCCCGGGGTATGGAATGAGCAGTTCTTC. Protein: CASSQDPGVWNEQFF.